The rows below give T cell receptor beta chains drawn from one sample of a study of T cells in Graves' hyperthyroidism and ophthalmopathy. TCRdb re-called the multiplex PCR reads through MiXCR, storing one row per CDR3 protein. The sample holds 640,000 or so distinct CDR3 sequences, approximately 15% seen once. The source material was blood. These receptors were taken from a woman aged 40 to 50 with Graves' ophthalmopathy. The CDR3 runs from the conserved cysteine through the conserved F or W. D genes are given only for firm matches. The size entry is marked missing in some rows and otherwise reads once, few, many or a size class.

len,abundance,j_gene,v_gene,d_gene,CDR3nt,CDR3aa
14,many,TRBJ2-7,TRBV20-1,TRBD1,TGCAGTGCTTACCCGGGACAGGAAACGGGTGAGCAGTACTTC,CSAYPGQETGEQYF
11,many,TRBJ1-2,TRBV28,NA,TGTGCCAGCGGGGTCAGGGATGGCTACACCTTC,CASGVRDGYTF
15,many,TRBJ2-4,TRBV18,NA,TGTGCCAGCTCACCACCGAACCGTAGGCGAAACATTCAGTACTTC,CASSPPNRRRNIQYF
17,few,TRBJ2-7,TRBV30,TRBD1,TGTGCCTGGAGTGTAAAGGTCCCGGGACAGGGTTTCTACGAGCAGTACTTC,CAWSVKVPGQGFYEQYF
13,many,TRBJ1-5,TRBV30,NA,TGTGCCTGGAGTGGGAGCCCTCGGCAGCCCCAGCATTTT,CAWSGSPRQPQHF
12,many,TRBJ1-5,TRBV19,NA,TGTGCCAGTAGTAATCAGGGCGGGGCCCAGCATTTT,CASSNQGGAQHF
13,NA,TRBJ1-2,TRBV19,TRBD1,TGTGCCAGTTCCGCCGGGACAGGCGGTGGCTACACCTTC,CASSAGTGGGYTF
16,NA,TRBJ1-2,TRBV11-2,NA,TGTGCCAGCAGCTTATCCGCCGGGCCCTTGAACTATGGCTACACCTTC,CASSLSAGPLNYGYTF
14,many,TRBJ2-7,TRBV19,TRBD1,TGTGCCAGTAGTATTGCCCAGGGGGCCTACGAGCAGTACTTC,CASSIAQGAYEQYF
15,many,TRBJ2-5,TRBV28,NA,TGTGCCAGCAGTACCCGGACCGGTCCCAAAGAGACCCAGTACTTC,CASSTRTGPKETQYF
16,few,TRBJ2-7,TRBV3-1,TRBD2,TGTGCCAGCAGCTCTCGGACTAGCGGGAGTCCCCACGAGCAGTACTTC,CASSSRTSGSPHEQYF
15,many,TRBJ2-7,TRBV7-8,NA,TGTGCCAGCGTTCGGTCGGTCGGGGGAGCCTACGAGCAGTACTTC,CASVRSVGGAYEQYF
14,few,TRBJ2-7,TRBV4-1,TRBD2,TGCGCCAGCACCCCGGGGGGGGCCAAGGACGAGCAGTACTTC,CASTPGGAKDEQYF
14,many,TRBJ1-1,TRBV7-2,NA,TGTGCCAGCAGCTTTTCTTTATCGAACACTGAAGCTTTCTTT,CASSFSLSNTEAFF
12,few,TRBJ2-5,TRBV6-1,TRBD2,TGTGCCAGCAGGCCGGGAGGTGGGACCCAGTACTTC,CASRPGGGTQYF
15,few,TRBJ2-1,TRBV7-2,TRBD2,TGTGCCAGCAGCTCACTAGCGGGAGGGGGGGGTGAGCAGTTCTTC,CASSSLAGGGGEQFF
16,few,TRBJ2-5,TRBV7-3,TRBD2,TGTGCCAGCAGCTTATTCGGCAGCGGGAGATACGAGACCCAGTACTTC,CASSLFGSGRYETQYF
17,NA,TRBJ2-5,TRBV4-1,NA,TGCGCCAGCAGCCAGAGTGGAATAGAGCGGAGCAAAGAGACCCAGTACTTC,CASSQSGIERSKETQYF
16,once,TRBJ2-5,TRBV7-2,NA,TGTGCCAGCAACACTCTTATGGGGTCTATTAGGGAGACCCAGTACTTC,CASNTLMGSIRETQYF
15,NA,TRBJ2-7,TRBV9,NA,TGTGCCAGCAGCCCCACCAGGACCCCCTACTACGAGCAGTACTTC,CASSPTRTPYYEQYF
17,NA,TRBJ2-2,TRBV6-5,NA,TGTGCCAGCAGTTACTCGGGCCGGGGCCCGAACACCGGGGAGCTGTTTTTT,CASSYSGRGPNTGELFF
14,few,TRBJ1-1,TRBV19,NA,TGTGCCAGTAGTCCTAGTTACGGCCTCACTGAAGCTTTCTTT,CASSPSYGLTEAFF
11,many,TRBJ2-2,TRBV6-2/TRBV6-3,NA,TGTGCCAGCAGTAACACCGGGGAGCTGTTTTTT,CASSNTGELFF
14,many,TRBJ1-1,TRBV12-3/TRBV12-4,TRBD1,TGTGCCAGCAGTTCACAGGGGGCGGGCACTGAAGCTTTCTTT,CASSSQGAGTEAFF
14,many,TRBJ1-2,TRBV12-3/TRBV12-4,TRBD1,TGTGCCAGCACCAGGGACAGGGGAAACTATGGCTACACCTTC,CASTRDRGNYGYTF
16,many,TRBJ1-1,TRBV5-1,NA,TGCGCCAGCAGCTTGGCCCGTGTAGTGGGGAAGGCTGAAGCTTTCTTT,CASSLARVVGKAEAFF
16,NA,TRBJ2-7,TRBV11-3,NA,TGTGCCAGCAGCTTAGAACAGACAGGAGGAGATTACGAGCAGTACTTC,CASSLEQTGGDYEQYF